The T cell receptor beta chain under discussion was sequenced for a study of shared clonotypes between healthy human individuals (dated by TCRdb to the early 2020s). Concerning the study at large: A couple of women and three men aged 18 to 49 years were included in the cohort. To estimate repertoire size and how much clonotype sharing occurs between individuals, the study deeply sequenced the blood TCR repertoires of several healthy adults. Different laboratories and diverse techniques were used to prepare libraries and sequence TCR repertoires, to increase sequencing depth and limit assay-specific biases. Leukapheresis yielded between about 0.9 and 10 billion PBMCs per donor.

The CDR3 starts with the cysteine, ends with the phenylalanine, and has 14 residues. The CDR3 DNA has 42 bases and is translated from base 1. CDR1 and CDR2, per the germline V gene, are MDHEN and SYDVKM. V and J lose 6 bases and 3 bases, and a span of 14 bases separates them. Healthy HIV-negative adults with no recently reported acute infections or vaccinations were included as donors. Only Caucasian adults living in Nashville, Tennessee, USA were represented among the donors. For unsorted samples, tens of millions of PBMCs were counted, and genomic DNA was extracted using the QIAamp DNA Blood Mini kit. Blood was obtained by leukapheresis, after which PBMCs were separated by Ficoll-Histopaque density gradient centrifugation and cryopreserved in liquid nitrogen vapor phase. Using the deep immunoSEQ assay, TCR CDR3 regions were amplified from genomic DNA by multiplex PCR. Genomic DNA extracted from each cell subset was distributed evenly over all wells of several immunoSEQ 96-well plates, and each plate served as one replicate. For unsorted PBMC, 250 to 350 ng of genomic DNA, equivalent to about 30,000 T cell genomes, went into each replicate PCR. Unsorted PBMC genomic DNA was sequenced across ten immunoSEQ deep assay plates. Purified libraries were measured with a Qubit 3.0 fluorometer, size-checked on a Bioanalyzer 2100, and measured again with the KAPA Library Quantification kit. A separate single-read 150-cycle Illumina NextSeq 550 flow cell was used to sequence each immunoSEQ 96-well plate. In the original analysis: The immunoSEQ output contained only junctional sequences without quality scores, so filtering could not match that applied to full-length reads. Sequences were annotated with PyIR, a Python wrapper for IgBLAST v1.9, and V/J genes and CDR3 were assigned using IMGT germline references. Reads with weak V/J assignments (E-value above 1e-6), missing CDR3, stop codons, out-of-frame junctions, or ambiguous translated residues were removed. V3J clonotypes were defined as sequences sharing an identical inferred V gene, J gene, and CDR3 amino acid sequence. The percentage overlap between two repertoires was calculated by dividing the number of shared unique clonotypes by the size of the smaller repertoire. Repertoire richness was assessed with RTK rarefaction, the Chao1 estimator, and Recon v2.1 estimates of unobserved clonotypes. The immuneACCESS repertoire file appears here via TCRdb, limited to in-frame rearrangements. These files lack a portion of the clones; in checked studies, under half of the deficit traces to unresolved V genes, and the cause of the others is not known. V, J and clone size were drawn from that table, and D and trimming were deduced from the DNA. The sample table holds more than 400,000 clones, of which around four fifths were seen once. Around 13% of the sample is taken by the ten largest.

As concerns this clone: No cognate antigen has been identified for it. Base quality data are lacking; no much larger clone is found one base away.

Beyond this particular receptor, the publication reports: Because the study included a small number of donors, the genetic and exposure-history diversity represented was limited. Based on pairwise subsampling, the degree of clonotype sharing among donors was expected to be affected by sequencing depth. Sampling was restricted to blood, and TCR repertoires in tissue are likely to differ from TCR repertoires in blood.

This sequence uses TRBV28 and TRBJ1-2, with a weak D call of TRBD1 (5 bases match). The TCR sequence derives from a woman in her thirties or forties in good health. Some clones in this sample may be carry-over from other donors' samples. Source material: PBMCs. The DNA is TGTGCCAGCAGCCCCCCCGGGACGGACTATGGCTACACCTTC. This sequence encodes CASSPPGTDYGYTF.